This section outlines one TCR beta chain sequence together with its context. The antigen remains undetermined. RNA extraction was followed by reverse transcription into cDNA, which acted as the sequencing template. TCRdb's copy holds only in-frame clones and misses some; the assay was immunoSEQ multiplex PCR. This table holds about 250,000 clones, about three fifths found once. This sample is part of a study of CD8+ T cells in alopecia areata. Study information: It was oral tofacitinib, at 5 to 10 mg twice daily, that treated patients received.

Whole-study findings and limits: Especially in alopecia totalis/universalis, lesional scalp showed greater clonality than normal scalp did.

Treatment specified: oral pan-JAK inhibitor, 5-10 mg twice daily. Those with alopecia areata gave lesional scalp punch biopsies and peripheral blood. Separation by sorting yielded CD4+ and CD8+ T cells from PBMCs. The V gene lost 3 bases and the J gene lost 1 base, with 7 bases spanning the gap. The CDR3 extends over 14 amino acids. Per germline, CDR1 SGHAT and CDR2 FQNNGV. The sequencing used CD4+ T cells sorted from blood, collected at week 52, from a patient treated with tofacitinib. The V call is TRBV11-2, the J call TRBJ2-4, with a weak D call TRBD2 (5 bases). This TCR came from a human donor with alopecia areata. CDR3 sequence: CASSFTGAKNIQYF. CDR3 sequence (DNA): TGTGCCAGCAGCTTTACGGGGGCCAAAAACATTCAGTACTTC.